These 13 T cell receptor beta chains originate from one sample sequenced in a study of OX40 agonist ivuxolimab in advanced cancers. Clones were read by immunoSEQ multiplex PCR, and TCRdb kept only the in-frame ones, dropping some. This table has 100,000 or so clones, roughly nine tenths appearing once. This sample comprised CD4+ or CD8+ T cells sorted from blood, obtained in a trial of the OX40 agonist ivuxolimab. The receptors stem from an adult with an advanced solid tumor such as melanoma, head and neck, liver or kidney cancer.

This clone was observed a single time. CDR3 region: CASSHGRGTSNEQYF. The CDR3 DNA follows: TGTGCCAGCAGTCATGGGCGGGGTACGTCAAACGAGCAGTACTTC. The chain has TRBV27 and TRBJ2-7; TRBD2 is a possible D gene (6 bases). V was shortened by 5 bases and J by 5 bases, with 19 bases between the two germline ends. CDR3 size: 15 residues. Germline V gives CDR1 MNHEY, CDR2 SMNVEV (reference sequence).

This chain joins TRBV2 and TRBJ2-3; D is unclear. The length of the CDR3 is 13 residues. Germline CDR1 reads SNHLY; CDR2 reads FYNNEI. V was pared by 6 bases and J by 0 bases, with 7 bases between. The CDR3 bases are TGTGCCAGCAGCCCGACTAGCACAGATACGCAGTATTTT. Translated: CASSPTSTDTQYF.

The chain uses TRBV4-2 and TRBJ1-4; a possible D gene is TRBD1 (6 bases). CDR1 LGHNA and CDR2 YNFKEQ come from the germline V gene. Between the trimmed V and J ends, which lost 3 bases and 11 bases, there was a span of 16 bases. The CDR3 has 14 residues. In DNA form, the CDR3 reads TGTGCCAGCAGCCAGCCAGGGGCGGCGAGGAAACTGTTTTTT. This encodes CASSQPGAARKLFF.

This chain connects TRBV12-5 to TRBJ1-2, with unresolved D. Germline-derived CDR1 and CDR2 are LGHNT and FRNRAP. CDR3 length: 15 residues. V was shortened by 1 base and J by 7 bases, with 16 bases between the two germline ends. DNA of the CDR3: TGTGCTAGTGGTTTGGGAAGCGGGGAAGCGGGTGGCTACACCTTC. It encodes CASGLGSGEAGGYTF.

The chain has TRBV4-3 and TRBJ2-5, with 11 bases identical to TRBD2. Losses at the gene ends were 4 bases for V and 2 bases for J; bases not matched to a gene: 6. This CDR3 is 16 amino acids long. Germline CDR1 LGHNA, CDR2 YSLEER. CDR3 sequence (DNA): TGCGCCAGCAGCCGAAAACTAGCGGGAGAACAAGAGACCCAGTACTTC. Protein product: CASSRKLAGEQETQYF.

This clone was recorded only once. The chain links TRBV27 to TRBJ1-6; the D gene is possibly TRBD1 (5 bases). The germline CDR1 and CDR2 sequences are MNHEY and SMNVEV (reference sequence). The CDR3 is 13 residues long. Trimming left V 7 bases short and J 5 bases short, with 9 bases between. The CDR3 is CASTGSNNSPLHF. The DNA of the CDR3 is TGTGCCAGCACAGGGTCGAATAATTCACCCCTCCACTTT.

The V gene is TRBV13, the J gene TRBJ2-2, with TRBD1 matching over 8 bases. The V gene end was trimmed by 6 bases and the J gene end by 9 bases; junction bases not matched to a gene: 6. The germline CDR1 and CDR2 sequences are PRHDT and FYEKMQ (reference sequence). This CDR3 is built from 13 residues. The CDR3: CASSPGGPRELFF. CDR3 nucleotide sequence: TGTGCCAGCAGTCCAGGGGGCCCTAGGGAGCTGTTTTTT. Based on the CDR3 plus reference TRBV13 and TRBJ2-2, the full variable domain is AAGVIQSPRHLIKEKRETATLKCYPIPRHDTVYWYQQGPGQDPQFLISFYEKMQSDKGSIPDRFSAQQFSDYHSELNMSSLELGDSALYFCASSPGGPRELFFGEGSRLTVL.

This clone was observed a single time. The chain carries TRBV30 and TRBJ2-2; D unresolved. V shed 0 bases and J shed 5 bases, with 7 bases lying between them. The V gene's germline CDR1 is GTSNPN and CDR2 SVGIG (reference sequence). The CDR3 consists of 13 residues. The CDR3 DNA follows: TGTGCCTGGAGTGTGACCGTTACCGGGGAGCTGTTTTTT. It translates to CAWSVTVTGELFF.

J is TRBJ2-2 and V is TRBV27, with D hard to call. Germline CDR1 MNHEY, CDR2 SMNVEV (reference sequence). V gave up 2 bases and J gave up 3 bases, with 4 bases separating them. This CDR3 comprises 13 residues. In DNA, the CDR3 is TGTGCCAGCAGTTTAGGGGACACCGGGGAGCTGTTTTTT. This codes for CASSLGDTGELFF.

This chain connects TRBV2 to TRBJ1-5; D is unclear. Trimming shortened V by 1 base and J by 3 bases, and 10 bases separated the two germline ends. The CDR3 has 15 residues. The germline CDR1 and CDR2 sequences are SNHLY and FYNNEI. CDR3 region: CASSEGSEYNQPQHF. The CDR3, as DNA: TGTGCCAGCAGTGAAGGGTCAGAATACAATCAGCCCCAGCATTTT.

The chain joins TRBV20-1 to TRBJ1-2; D uncertain. CDR3 length: 11 amino acids. V was shortened by 6 bases and J by 4 bases, with 9 bases between the two germline ends. Germline loops: CDR1 DFQATT, CDR2 SNEGSKA (reference sequence). The CDR3, as DNA: TGCAGTGCCCCCAGGCTCTATGGCTACACCTTC. It specifies CSAPRLYGYTF.

The chain links TRBV2 to TRBJ1-3, with D maybe TRBD1 (5 bases). Germline V gene sequence: CDR1 SNHLY, CDR2 FYNNEI. CDR3 size: 17 residues. V lost 2 bases, J lost 1 base, and 15 bases lay in between. The CDR3 here is CASSETGGPPSGNTIYF. DNA for the CDR3: TGTGCCAGCAGTGAAACGGGGGGTCCTCCTTCTGGAAACACCATATATTTT.

The V gene is TRBV27, the J gene TRBJ2-3; no clear D gene. Germline CDR1 MNHEY, CDR2 SMNVEV (reference sequence). The CDR3 consists of 13 residues. The germline V and J ends were trimmed by 2 bases and 2 bases, with 5 bases remaining between them. In nucleotides, the CDR3 is TGTGCCAGCAGTTTAGGTCCCACAGATACGCAGTATTTT. This codes for CASSLGPTDTQYF.